Listed below are T cell receptor beta chains from one sample, sequenced in a study of blood T cell dynamics during melanoma immunotherapy. Assay: immunoSEQ multiplex PCR; the TCRdb copy retains only in-frame clones and omits some. This sample has about 11,000 clones; 70% to 90% occur once, and the top ten carry around 5.8%. The source was blood, collected from a patient treated with checkpoint blockade. Every receptor here comes from a human donor with melanoma. CDR3s include the opening cysteine and the closing phenylalanine or tryptophan. A D gene is named only where the DNA matches it firmly. The size field is filled for only some rows; it gives once, few, many or a size class.

J gene: TRBJ2-1; clone size: .; V gene: TRBV7-2; D gene: .; CDR3 protein: CASRLQQHNEQFF; CDR3 DNA: TGTGCCAGCCGCCTACAGCAACACAATGAGCAGTTCTTC
J gene: TRBJ1-5; clone size: .; V gene: TRBV27; D gene: .; CDR3 protein: CASRAGPGDNQPQHF; CDR3 DNA: TGTGCCAGCAGGGCGGGACCCGGCGACAATCAGCCCCAGCATTTT
J gene: TRBJ2-3; clone size: .; V gene: TRBV11-3; D gene: .; CDR3 protein: CASSLEETDTQYF; CDR3 DNA: TGTGCCAGCAGCTTGGAAGAAACAGATACGCAGTATTTT
J gene: TRBJ2-5; clone size: .; V gene: TRBV18; D gene: TRBD2; CDR3 protein: CASSPLGTNQETQYF; CDR3 DNA: TGTGCCAGCTCACCACTCGGGACTAACCAAGAGACCCAGTACTTC
J gene: TRBJ2-1; clone size: .; V gene: TRBV2; D gene: .; CDR3 protein: CASSQNGGPSSYNEQFF; CDR3 DNA: TGTGCCAGCAGTCAGAACGGGGGACCGAGCTCCTACAATGAGCAGTTCTTC
J gene: TRBJ2-6; clone size: .; V gene: TRBV7-9; D gene: TRBD1; CDR3 protein: CASIGQENSGANVLTF; CDR3 DNA: TGTGCCAGCATCGGACAGGAGAACTCTGGGGCCAACGTCCTGACTTTC
J gene: TRBJ1-1; clone size: once; V gene: TRBV7-2; D gene: .; CDR3 protein: CASSLAGYRNTEAFF; CDR3 DNA: TGTGCCAGCAGCTTAGCGGGGTACAGGAACACTGAAGCTTTCTTT
J gene: TRBJ1-1; clone size: .; V gene: TRBV7-9; D gene: .; CDR3 protein: CASRPRNTEAFF; CDR3 DNA: TGTGCCAGCAGGCCAAGGAACACTGAAGCTTTCTTT
J gene: TRBJ1-5; clone size: .; V gene: TRBV7-9; D gene: .; CDR3 protein: CASSLDNQPQHF; CDR3 DNA: TGTGCCAGCAGCTTAGATAATCAGCCCCAGCATTTT
J gene: TRBJ2-2; clone size: .; V gene: TRBV7-2; D gene: TRBD1; CDR3 protein: CASSETGVWNTGELFF; CDR3 DNA: TGTGCCAGCAGCGAGACAGGGGTGTGGAACACCGGGGAGCTGTTTTTT
J gene: TRBJ1-5; clone size: .; V gene: TRBV19; D gene: .; CDR3 protein: CASSPAQRQPQHF; CDR3 DNA: TGTGCCAGTAGTCCAGCTCAAAGGCAGCCCCAGCATTTT
J gene: TRBJ1-2; clone size: once; V gene: TRBV27; D gene: .; CDR3 protein: CASSPNRGSYGYTF; CDR3 DNA: TGTGCCAGCAGTCCAAATAGGGGGTCCTATGGCTACACCTTC
J gene: TRBJ1-6; clone size: .; V gene: TRBV11-2; D gene: .; CDR3 protein: CASSRGPNSPLHF; CDR3 DNA: TGTGCCAGCTCACGAGGACCGAATTCACCCCTCCACTTT
J gene: TRBJ1-4; clone size: .; V gene: TRBV12-5; D gene: TRBD1; CDR3 protein: CASGLNRGVATNEKLFF; CDR3 DNA: TGTGCTAGTGGCTTAAACAGGGGAGTCGCAACTAATGAAAAACTGTTTTTT
J gene: TRBJ1-5; clone size: .; V gene: TRBV27; D gene: .; CDR3 protein: CASSSSYSNQPQHF; CDR3 DNA: TGTGCCAGCAGTTCCTCTTATAGCAATCAGCCCCAGCATTTT
J gene: TRBJ1-6; clone size: .; V gene: TRBV9; D gene: .; CDR3 protein: CASSGRGYGSPLHF; CDR3 DNA: TGTGCCAGCAGCGGGCGGGGATACGGATCACCCCTCCACTTT
J gene: TRBJ2-5; clone size: .; V gene: TRBV9; D gene: .; CDR3 protein: CASSVSAGTHQETQYF; CDR3 DNA: TGTGCCAGCAGCGTATCCGCCGGGACGCACCAAGAGACCCAGTACTTC
J gene: TRBJ1-2; clone size: .; V gene: TRBV9; D gene: .; CDR3 protein: CASSTPAKYGYTF; CDR3 DNA: TGTGCCAGCAGCACTCCGGCGAAATATGGCTACACCTTC
J gene: TRBJ1-1; clone size: .; V gene: TRBV6-6; D gene: TRBD1; CDR3 protein: CASSSGTGVDTEAFF; CDR3 DNA: TGTGCCAGCAGTTCCGGGACAGGGGTGGACACTGAAGCTTTCTTT
J gene: TRBJ1-5; clone size: .; V gene: TRBV30; D gene: .; CDR3 protein: CAWSLGRGYYSNQPQHF; CDR3 DNA: TGTGCCTGGAGTCTTGGCAGGGGTTATTACAGCAATCAGCCCCAGCATTTT
J gene: TRBJ2-6; clone size: .; V gene: TRBV6-1; D gene: TRBD1; CDR3 protein: CASSAHRGTAGANVLTF; CDR3 DNA: TGTGCCAGCAGTGCCCACAGGGGGACTGCTGGGGCCAACGTCCTGACTTTC
J gene: TRBJ1-5; clone size: .; V gene: TRBV4-3; D gene: .; CDR3 protein: CASSLHPYSGNQPQHF; CDR3 DNA: TGCGCCAGCAGCCTTCACCCATACTCTGGCAATCAGCCCCAGCATTTT
J gene: TRBJ2-1; clone size: .; V gene: TRBV11-2; D gene: .; CDR3 protein: CASRHNSRVNEQFF; CDR3 DNA: TGTGCCAGCAGACACAATTCTCGGGTCAATGAGCAGTTCTTC
J gene: TRBJ1-5; clone size: .; V gene: TRBV9; D gene: .; CDR3 protein: CASSVDGGNQPQHF; CDR3 DNA: TGTGCCAGCAGCGTAGATGGGGGCAATCAGCCCCAGCATTTT
J gene: TRBJ1-1; clone size: .; V gene: TRBV2; D gene: .; CDR3 protein: CASSAVAASTEAFF; CDR3 DNA: TGTGCCAGCAGTGCTGTCGCAGCGAGCACTGAAGCTTTCTTT
J gene: TRBJ1-1; clone size: .; V gene: TRBV4-3; D gene: .; CDR3 protein: CASSPEGRGTEAFF; CDR3 DNA: TGCGCCAGCAGCCCCGAGGGCAGGGGCACTGAAGCTTTCTTT
J gene: TRBJ1-1; clone size: .; V gene: TRBV19; D gene: .; CDR3 protein: CASSLAERSTEAFF; CDR3 DNA: TGTGCCAGTAGTTTGGCAGAAAGGTCCACTGAAGCTTTCTTT
J gene: TRBJ2-3; clone size: .; V gene: TRBV4-3; D gene: .; CDR3 protein: CASSQGGVLTDTQYF; CDR3 DNA: TGCGCCAGCAGCCAAGGGGGGGTACTCACAGATACGCAGTATTTT
J gene: TRBJ2-7; clone size: once; V gene: TRBV2; D gene: TRBD1; CDR3 protein: CASSELGQGVNEQYF; CDR3 DNA: TGTGCCAGCAGTGAACTTGGACAGGGGGTAAACGAGCAGTACTTC
J gene: TRBJ1-1; clone size: .; V gene: TRBV11-2; D gene: TRBD1; CDR3 protein: CASSRGQVLEAFF; CDR3 DNA: TGTGCCAGCAGCCGGGGACAGGTCCTTGAAGCTTTCTTT
J gene: TRBJ2-5; clone size: once; V gene: TRBV25-1; D gene: .; CDR3 protein: CASGDTNQETQYF; CDR3 DNA: TGTGCCAGCGGCGACACCAACCAAGAGACCCAGTACTTC
J gene: TRBJ1-6; clone size: .; V gene: TRBV7-2; D gene: .; CDR3 protein: CASSLALGASTPLHF; CDR3 DNA: TGTGCCAGCAGCTTAGCGCTTGGTGCGTCGACACCCCTCCACTTT
J gene: TRBJ1-6; clone size: .; V gene: TRBV7-2; D gene: .; CDR3 protein: CASSLESRSPLHF; CDR3 DNA: TGTGCCAGCAGCTTAGAATCGCGGTCACCCCTCCACTTT
J gene: TRBJ1-1; clone size: .; V gene: TRBV6-6; D gene: TRBD1; CDR3 protein: CASSYSRTGDTEAFF; CDR3 DNA: TGTGCCAGCAGTTACTCGCGGACAGGGGACACTGAAGCTTTCTTT
J gene: TRBJ2-7; clone size: .; V gene: TRBV19; D gene: .; CDR3 protein: CASSISDGWSYEQYF; CDR3 DNA: TGTGCCAGTAGTATCTCGGACGGATGGTCCTACGAGCAGTACTTC
J gene: TRBJ2-3; clone size: .; V gene: TRBV5-6; D gene: .; CDR3 protein: CASSHGGLSTDTQYF; CDR3 DNA: TGTGCCAGCAGCCACGGGGGGCTGAGCACAGATACGCAGTATTTT
J gene: TRBJ2-2; clone size: .; V gene: TRBV19; D gene: .; CDR3 protein: CASRPPGGNTGELFF; CDR3 DNA: TGTGCCAGTAGGCCCCCCGGGGGGAACACCGGGGAGCTGTTTTTT
J gene: TRBJ1-1; clone size: few; V gene: TRBV2; D gene: .; CDR3 protein: CASSHRAPDTEAFF; CDR3 DNA: TGTGCCAGCAGTCACCGGGCGCCGGACACTGAAGCTTTCTTT
J gene: TRBJ2-3; clone size: .; V gene: TRBV27; D gene: .; CDR3 protein: CASSRAPGQTDTQYF; CDR3 DNA: TGTGCCAGCAGCCGGGCTCCGGGACAAACGGATACGCAGTATTTT
J gene: TRBJ1-1; clone size: .; V gene: TRBV29-1; D gene: TRBD1; CDR3 protein: CSVEGTGGGAFF; CDR3 DNA: TGCAGCGTTGAAGGGACAGGGGGGGGAGCTTTCTTT
J gene: TRBJ1-1; clone size: .; V gene: TRBV6-1; D gene: .; CDR3 protein: CASSEWRRVGNTEAFF; CDR3 DNA: TGTGCCAGCAGTGAATGGAGGAGGGTCGGGAACACTGAAGCTTTCTTT
J gene: TRBJ1-2; clone size: .; V gene: TRBV7-9; D gene: .; CDR3 protein: CASKPGRSNYGYTF; CDR3 DNA: TGTGCCAGCAAGCCGGGACGGAGTAACTATGGCTACACCTTC
J gene: TRBJ1-1; clone size: .; V gene: TRBV11-2; D gene: .; CDR3 protein: CASSLGDRIPTEAFF; CDR3 DNA: TGTGCCAGCAGCTTAGGCGATAGGATCCCCACTGAAGCTTTCTTT
J gene: TRBJ2-1; clone size: .; V gene: TRBV14; D gene: TRBD1; CDR3 protein: CASSQVKQGLFF; CDR3 DNA: TGTGCCAGCAGCCAAGTTAAACAGGGGCTGTTCTTC
J gene: TRBJ1-3; clone size: .; V gene: TRBV11-2; D gene: .; CDR3 protein: CASQLGSLNTIYF; CDR3 DNA: TGTGCCAGCCAGCTGGGCAGTTTAAACACCATATATTTT
J gene: TRBJ1-3; clone size: .; V gene: TRBV5-1; D gene: TRBD1; CDR3 protein: CASSRSGQGTDTIYF; CDR3 DNA: TGCGCCAGCAGCAGATCGGGACAGGGTACGGACACCATATATTTT
J gene: TRBJ2-7; clone size: few; V gene: TRBV6-1; D gene: .; CDR3 protein: CASSVQGHDLYEQYF; CDR3 DNA: TGTGCCAGCAGTGTCCAGGGCCATGATCTCTACGAGCAGTACTTC
J gene: TRBJ2-5; clone size: .; V gene: TRBV2; D gene: TRBD2; CDR3 protein: CASTASGGTETQYF; CDR3 DNA: TGTGCCAGCACCGCTAGCGGGGGGACAGAGACCCAGTACTTC